This T cell receptor beta chain was observed in a study of cytomegalovirus exposure and HLA in healthy donors. PCR primers comprised 60 Vbeta and 13 Jbeta primers. The protocol was immunoSEQ multiplex PCR, while the TCRdb copy is restricted to in-frame clones and leaves out a portion. The data show 150,000 to 200,000 clones, about 65% seen once. CDR1 is LGHNA, CDR2 YSLEER, per germline. Trimming stripped 0 bases from V and 2 bases from J, with 7 bases between. This CDR3 spans 14 amino acids. The count of this clone is one. This chain uses TRBV4-3 with TRBJ2-5; D unclear. The sequenced sample was PBMCs. This sequence was found in a man aged 35 to 55 in good health and CMV-seropositive. CDR3 in DNA: TGCGCCAGCAGCCAAGATCGAGGTCAAGAGACCCAGTACTTC. Protein: CASSQDRGQETQYF.